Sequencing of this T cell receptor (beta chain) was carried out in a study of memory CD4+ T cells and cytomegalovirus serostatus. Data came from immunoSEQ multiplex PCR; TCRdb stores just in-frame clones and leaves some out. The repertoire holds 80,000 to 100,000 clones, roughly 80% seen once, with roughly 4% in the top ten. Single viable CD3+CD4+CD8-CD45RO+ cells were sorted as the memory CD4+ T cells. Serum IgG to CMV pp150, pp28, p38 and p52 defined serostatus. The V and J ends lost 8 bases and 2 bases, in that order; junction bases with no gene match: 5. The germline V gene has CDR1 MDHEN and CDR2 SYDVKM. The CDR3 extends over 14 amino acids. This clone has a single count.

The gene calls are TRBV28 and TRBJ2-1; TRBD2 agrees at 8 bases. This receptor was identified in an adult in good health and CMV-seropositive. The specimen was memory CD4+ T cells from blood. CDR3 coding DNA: TGTGCCAGCCATAGTAGCGGGACCTACAATGAGCAGTTCTTC. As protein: CASHSSGTYNEQFF.